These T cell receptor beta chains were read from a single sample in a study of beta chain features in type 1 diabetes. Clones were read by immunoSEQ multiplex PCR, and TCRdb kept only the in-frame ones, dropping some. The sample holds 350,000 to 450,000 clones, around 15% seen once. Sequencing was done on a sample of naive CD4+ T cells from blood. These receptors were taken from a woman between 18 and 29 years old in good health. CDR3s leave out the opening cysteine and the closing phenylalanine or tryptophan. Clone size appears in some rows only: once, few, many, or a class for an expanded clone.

cdr3_aa: SAPTGIRAF
v_call: TRBV20-1
j_call: TRBJ1-1
clone_size: few

cdr3_aa: AWDNSNQPQH
v_call: TRBV30
j_call: TRBJ1-5
clone_size: few

cdr3_aa: STTQGYGYT
v_call: TRBV29-1
j_call: TRBJ1-2
clone_size: NA

cdr3_aa: ASSGLAGGSYEQY
v_call: TRBV10-1
j_call: TRBJ2-7
clone_size: few

cdr3_aa: ASGGTGANVLT
v_call: TRBV30
j_call: TRBJ2-6
clone_size: few

cdr3_aa: ASSLDIRGSTDTQY
v_call: TRBV5-5
j_call: TRBJ2-3
clone_size: NA

cdr3_aa: SAPGHSRGF
v_call: TRBV20-1
j_call: TRBJ2-1
clone_size: few

cdr3_aa: ASSVVGSSGLHEQY
v_call: TRBV9
j_call: TRBJ2-7
clone_size: few

cdr3_aa: ASSQRAGLAGGSSYNEQF
v_call: TRBV4-2
j_call: TRBJ2-1
clone_size: NA

cdr3_aa: SAQRETQY
v_call: TRBV20-1
j_call: TRBJ2-5
clone_size: NA

cdr3_aa: ASSPVLSGANVLT
v_call: TRBV6-5
j_call: TRBJ2-6
clone_size: NA

cdr3_aa: ASRNSGTILSEQY
v_call: TRBV6-5
j_call: TRBJ2-7
clone_size: NA

cdr3_aa: SVELGTGFYEQY
v_call: TRBV29-1
j_call: TRBJ2-7
clone_size: NA

cdr3_aa: AWINGNEDTQY
v_call: TRBV30
j_call: TRBJ2-3
clone_size: few

cdr3_aa: ASSSIPLASGGELF
v_call: TRBV7-9
j_call: TRBJ2-2
clone_size: few

cdr3_aa: ASSSPRVGTEAF
v_call: TRBV19
j_call: TRBJ1-1
clone_size: NA

cdr3_aa: ASSVAGKSNQPQH
v_call: TRBV2
j_call: TRBJ1-5
clone_size: NA

cdr3_aa: ASSQVASPFLYEQY
v_call: TRBV4-3
j_call: TRBJ2-7
clone_size: few

cdr3_aa: ASSLSLAPRGQY
v_call: TRBV7-2
j_call: TRBJ2-7
clone_size: NA

cdr3_aa: ASSEDRGERETQY
v_call: TRBV7-9
j_call: TRBJ2-5
clone_size: few

cdr3_aa: ASSLGRGTDTQY
v_call: TRBV5-4
j_call: TRBJ2-3
clone_size: NA

cdr3_aa: SVVRGSRNEQY
v_call: TRBV29-1
j_call: TRBJ2-7
clone_size: few

cdr3_aa: ASSLIGSTDTQY
v_call: TRBV7-3
j_call: TRBJ2-3
clone_size: NA

cdr3_aa: ASSEYQGLANIQY
v_call: TRBV25-1
j_call: TRBJ2-4
clone_size: few

cdr3_aa: ASSLQQGGETQY
v_call: TRBV5-1
j_call: TRBJ2-5
clone_size: few

cdr3_aa: ASSSLLGYT
v_call: TRBV6-5
j_call: TRBJ1-2
clone_size: NA

cdr3_aa: ASSQEFPMNTEAF
v_call: TRBV4-2
j_call: TRBJ1-1
clone_size: NA

cdr3_aa: ASSIRTTGLNYGYT
v_call: TRBV6-6
j_call: TRBJ1-2
clone_size: few

cdr3_aa: ASSNRATNEKLF
v_call: TRBV19
j_call: TRBJ1-4
clone_size: NA

cdr3_aa: ASSLVLAGGSYNEQF
v_call: TRBV5-1
j_call: TRBJ2-1
clone_size: few

cdr3_aa: AVGATGTSPLEQY
v_call: TRBV10-3
j_call: TRBJ2-7
clone_size: few

cdr3_aa: AWSPRTALPNYGYT
v_call: TRBV30
j_call: TRBJ1-2
clone_size: few

cdr3_aa: ASSRQGTSGSPLH
v_call: TRBV14
j_call: TRBJ1-6
clone_size: few

cdr3_aa: ASSSLGGNSYNEQF
v_call: TRBV5-1
j_call: TRBJ2-1
clone_size: NA

cdr3_aa: ASSQEGTGYGEETQY
v_call: TRBV4-1
j_call: TRBJ2-5
clone_size: NA

cdr3_aa: AWRGRTDSPRYT
v_call: TRBV30
j_call: TRBJ1-2
clone_size: NA

cdr3_aa: ASSLEESYNEQF
v_call: TRBV5-1
j_call: TRBJ2-1
clone_size: NA

cdr3_aa: ASSLGGRGRSDTQY
v_call: TRBV5-1
j_call: TRBJ2-3
clone_size: NA

cdr3_aa: ASVDSGYGYT
v_call: TRBV28
j_call: TRBJ1-2
clone_size: few

cdr3_aa: AWSSSGSRGVATDTQY
v_call: TRBV30
j_call: TRBJ2-3
clone_size: NA

cdr3_aa: SVDPGGRTEAF
v_call: TRBV29-1
j_call: TRBJ1-1
clone_size: NA

cdr3_aa: ASRGRGQGNTGELF
v_call: TRBV19
j_call: TRBJ2-2
clone_size: NA

cdr3_aa: ASSPGTDTEAF
v_call: TRBV7-7
j_call: TRBJ1-1
clone_size: NA

cdr3_aa: SVGPGMNTEAF
v_call: TRBV29-1
j_call: TRBJ1-1
clone_size: NA

cdr3_aa: ASSQGLLAGQYNEQF
v_call: TRBV4-1
j_call: TRBJ2-1
clone_size: NA

cdr3_aa: SGDLAGAGETQY
v_call: TRBV29-1
j_call: TRBJ2-5
clone_size: NA

cdr3_aa: SAKTASETQY
v_call: TRBV29-1
j_call: TRBJ2-5
clone_size: few

cdr3_aa: ASSLVWLAAYNEQF
v_call: TRBV5-4
j_call: TRBJ2-1
clone_size: NA

cdr3_aa: ASSLASWDRHNEQF
v_call: TRBV5-1
j_call: TRBJ2-1
clone_size: NA

cdr3_aa: SVGPREGYT
v_call: TRBV29-1
j_call: TRBJ1-2
clone_size: few

cdr3_aa: ASSLNGQGREQF
v_call: TRBV5-1
j_call: TRBJ2-1
clone_size: NA

cdr3_aa: AWRGRRNTEAF
v_call: TRBV30
j_call: TRBJ1-1
clone_size: NA

cdr3_aa: ASSSQTGGRETQY
v_call: TRBV28
j_call: TRBJ2-5
clone_size: NA

cdr3_aa: ASSRLDEQY
v_call: TRBV18
j_call: TRBJ2-7
clone_size: once

cdr3_aa: ASSPRGAAYEQY
v_call: TRBV7-8
j_call: TRBJ2-7
clone_size: NA

cdr3_aa: ASSPGLAAYQETQY
v_call: TRBV7-9
j_call: TRBJ2-5
clone_size: few

cdr3_aa: ASSFNRGLAGHREQY
v_call: TRBV13
j_call: TRBJ2-7
clone_size: NA